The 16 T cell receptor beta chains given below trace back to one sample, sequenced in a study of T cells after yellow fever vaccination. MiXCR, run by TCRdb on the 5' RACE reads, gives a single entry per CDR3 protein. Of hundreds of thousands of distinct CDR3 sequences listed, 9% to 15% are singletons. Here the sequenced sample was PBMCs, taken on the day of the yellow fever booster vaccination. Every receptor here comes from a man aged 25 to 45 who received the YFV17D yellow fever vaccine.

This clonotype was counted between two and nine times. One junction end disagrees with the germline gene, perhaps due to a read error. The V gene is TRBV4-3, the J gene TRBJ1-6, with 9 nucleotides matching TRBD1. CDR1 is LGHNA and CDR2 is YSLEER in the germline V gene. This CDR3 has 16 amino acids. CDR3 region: CASSREQGADNSPPHF. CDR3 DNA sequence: TGCGCCAGCAGCCGCGAACAGGGGGCAGATAATTCACCCCCCCACTTT.

The CDR3 sequence: CASRPRQGRDNEQFF. The CDR3 nucleotides read TGCGCCAGCAGACCGCGGCAGGGCCGGGACAATGAGCAGTTCTTC. The chain employs TRBV5-1 and TRBJ2-1, with D perhaps TRBD1 (5 bases). Per the germline V gene, CDR1 is SGHRS and CDR2 is YFSETQ. The CDR3 has 15 amino acids. The germline V and J ends were trimmed by 5 bases and 5 bases, with 17 bases remaining between them. The full variable domain, with the rest looked up from reference TRBV5-1 and TRBJ2-1, is KAGVTQTPRYLIKTRGQQVTLSCSPISGHRSVSWYQQTPGQGLQFLFEYFSETQRNKGNFPGRFSGRQFSNSRSEMNVSTLELGDSALYLCASRPRQGRDNEQFFGPGTRLTVL.

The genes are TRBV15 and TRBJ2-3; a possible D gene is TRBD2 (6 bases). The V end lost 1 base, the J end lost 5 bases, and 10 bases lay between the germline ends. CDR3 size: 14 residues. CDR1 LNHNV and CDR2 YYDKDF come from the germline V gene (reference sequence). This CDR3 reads CATSRAAGIDTQYF. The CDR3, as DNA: TGTGCCACCAGCAGAGCGGCGGGGATAGATACGCAGTATTTT.

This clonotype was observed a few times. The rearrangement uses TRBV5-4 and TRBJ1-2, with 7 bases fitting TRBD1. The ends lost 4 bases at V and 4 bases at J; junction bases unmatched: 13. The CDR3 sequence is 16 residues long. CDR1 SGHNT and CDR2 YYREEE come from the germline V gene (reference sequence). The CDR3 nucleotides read TGTGCCAGCAGCACGGGACAGTCTAATGTTGCCTATGGCTACACCTTC. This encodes CASSTGQSNVAYGYTF. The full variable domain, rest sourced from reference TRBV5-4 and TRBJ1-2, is ETGVTQSPTHLIKTRGQQVTLRCSSQSGHNTVSWYQQALGQGPQFIFQYYREEENGRGNFPPRFSGLQFPNYSSELNVNALELDDSALYLCASSTGQSNVAYGYTFGSGTRLTVV.

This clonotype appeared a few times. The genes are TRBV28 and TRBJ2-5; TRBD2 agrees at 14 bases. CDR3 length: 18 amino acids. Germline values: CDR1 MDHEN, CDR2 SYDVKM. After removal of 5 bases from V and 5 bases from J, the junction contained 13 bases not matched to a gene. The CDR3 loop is CASSPPPGTSGSWETQYF. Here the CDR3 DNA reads TGTGCCAGCAGTCCCCCCCCCGGGACTAGCGGGAGTTGGGAGACCCAGTACTTC.

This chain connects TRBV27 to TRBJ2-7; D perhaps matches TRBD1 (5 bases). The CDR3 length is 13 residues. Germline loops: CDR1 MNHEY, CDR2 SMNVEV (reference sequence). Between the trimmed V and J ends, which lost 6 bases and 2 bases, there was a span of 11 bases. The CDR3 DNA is TGTGCCAGCAGGTCGACAGTCCCCTACGAGCAGTACTTC. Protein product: CASRSTVPYEQYF.

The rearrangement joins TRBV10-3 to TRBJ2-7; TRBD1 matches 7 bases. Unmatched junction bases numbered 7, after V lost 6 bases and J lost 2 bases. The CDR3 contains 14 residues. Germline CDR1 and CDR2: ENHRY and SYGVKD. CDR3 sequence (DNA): TGTGCCATCAGAACCGGGACAGAGACCTACGAGCAGTACTTC. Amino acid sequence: CAIRTGTETYEQYF.

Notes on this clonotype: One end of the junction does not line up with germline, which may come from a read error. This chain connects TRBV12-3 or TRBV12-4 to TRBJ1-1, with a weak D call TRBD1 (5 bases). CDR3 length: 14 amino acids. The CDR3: CAISLAGTRTEAFF. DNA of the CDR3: TGTGCCATCAGTTTGGCCGGGACCCGCACTGAAGCTTTCTTT.

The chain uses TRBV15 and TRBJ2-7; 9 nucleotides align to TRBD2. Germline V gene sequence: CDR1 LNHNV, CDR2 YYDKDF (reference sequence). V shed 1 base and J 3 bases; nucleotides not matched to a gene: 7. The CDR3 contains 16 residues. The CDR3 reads CATSRVGGRENYEQYF. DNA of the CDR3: TGTGCCACCAGCAGAGTTGGCGGGAGGGAGAACTACGAGCAGTACTTC.

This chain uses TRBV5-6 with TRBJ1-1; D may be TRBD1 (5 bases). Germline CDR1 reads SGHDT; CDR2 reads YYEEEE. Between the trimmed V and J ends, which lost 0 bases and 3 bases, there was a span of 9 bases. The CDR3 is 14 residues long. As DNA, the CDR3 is TGTGCCAGCAGCTTGGAGCAGGGCCACACTGAAGCTTTCTTT. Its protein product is CASSLEQGHTEAFF.

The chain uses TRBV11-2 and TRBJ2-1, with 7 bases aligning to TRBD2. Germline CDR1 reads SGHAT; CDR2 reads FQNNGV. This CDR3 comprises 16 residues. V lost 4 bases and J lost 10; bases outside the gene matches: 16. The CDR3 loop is CASSSGGRAWNGEQFF. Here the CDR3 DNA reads TGTGCCAGCAGCTCAGGTGGGAGGGCCTGGAATGGGGAGCAGTTCTTC. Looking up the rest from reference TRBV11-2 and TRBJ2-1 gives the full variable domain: EAGVAQSPRYKIIEKRQSVAFWCNPISGHATLYWYQQILGQGPKLLIQFQNNGVVDDSQLPKDRFSAERLKGVDSTLKIQPAKLEDSAVYLCASSSGGRAWNGEQFFGPGTRLTVL.

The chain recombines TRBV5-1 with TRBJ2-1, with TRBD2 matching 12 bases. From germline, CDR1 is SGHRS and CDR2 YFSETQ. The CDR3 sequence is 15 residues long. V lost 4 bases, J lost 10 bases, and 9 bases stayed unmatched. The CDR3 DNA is TGCGCCAGCAGCGCGACTAGCGGGAGAAAGAGAGAGCAGTTCTTC. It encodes CASSATSGRKREQFF. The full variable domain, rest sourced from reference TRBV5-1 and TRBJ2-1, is KAGVTQTPRYLIKTRGQQVTLSCSPISGHRSVSWYQQTPGQGLQFLFEYFSETQRNKGNFPGRFSGRQFSNSRSEMNVSTLELGDSALYLCASSATSGRKREQFFGPGTRLTVL.

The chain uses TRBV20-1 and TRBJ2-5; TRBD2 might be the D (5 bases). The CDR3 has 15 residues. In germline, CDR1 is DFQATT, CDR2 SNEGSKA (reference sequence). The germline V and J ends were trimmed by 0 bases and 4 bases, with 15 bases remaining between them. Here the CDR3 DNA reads TGCAGTGCTAGAGATCTTGGAGGAAAGGGAGAGACCCAGTACTTC. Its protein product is CSARDLGGKGETQYF.

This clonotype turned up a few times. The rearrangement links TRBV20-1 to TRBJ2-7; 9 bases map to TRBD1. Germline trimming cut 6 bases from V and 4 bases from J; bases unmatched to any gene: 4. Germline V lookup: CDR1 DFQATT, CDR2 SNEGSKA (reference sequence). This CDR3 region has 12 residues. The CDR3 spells CSARTGEYEQYF. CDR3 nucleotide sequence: TGCAGTGCGAGGACAGGGGAGTACGAGCAGTACTTC.

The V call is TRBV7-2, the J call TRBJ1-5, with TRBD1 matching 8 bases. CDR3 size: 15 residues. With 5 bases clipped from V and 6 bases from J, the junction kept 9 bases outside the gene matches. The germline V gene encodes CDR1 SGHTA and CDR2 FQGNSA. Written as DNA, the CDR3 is TGTGCCAGCAGCCCGCAGACAGGGGCGGGTCAGCCCCAGCATTTT. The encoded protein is CASSPQTGAGQPQHF. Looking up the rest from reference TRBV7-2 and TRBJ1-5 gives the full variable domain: GAGVSQSPSNKVTEKGKDVELRCDPISGHTALYWYRQSLGQGLEFLIYFQGNSAPDKSGLPSDRFSAERTGGSVSTLTIQRTQQEDSAVYLCASSPQTGAGQPQHFGDGTRLSIL.

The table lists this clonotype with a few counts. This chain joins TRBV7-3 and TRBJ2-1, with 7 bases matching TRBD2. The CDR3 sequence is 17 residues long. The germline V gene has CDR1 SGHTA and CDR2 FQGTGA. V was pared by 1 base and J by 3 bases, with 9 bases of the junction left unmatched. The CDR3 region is CASSLMTPREDYNEQFF. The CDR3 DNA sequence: TGTGCCAGCAGCTTAATGACCCCCCGGGAGGACTACAATGAGCAGTTCTTC. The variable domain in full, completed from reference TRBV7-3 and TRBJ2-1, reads GAGVSQTPSNKVTEKGKYVELRCDPISGHTALYWYRQSLGQGPEFLIYFQGTGAADDSGLPNDRFFAVRPEGSVSTLKIQRTERGDSAVYLCASSLMTPREDYNEQFFGPGTRLTVL.